This T cell receptor beta chain is from a study of blood T cell repertoires in COVID-19. Sequencing was performed with immunoSEQ multiplex PCR; in TCRdb, only in-frame clones are kept and a portion is missing. The sample consists of tens of thousands of clones, more than 75% of them appearing once. With 2 bases clipped from V and 1 base from J, the junction kept 2 bases outside the gene matches. This CDR3 has 14 amino acids. Germline CDR1 and CDR2: SGHRS and YFSETQ. This clonotype originated in a man in his 70s with active or convalescent COVID-19. V and J are TRBV5-1 and TRBJ2-7, with TRBD1 identical over 8 bases. Sequencing was performed on peripheral blood. CDR3 sequence: CASSLGDRSYEQYV. CDR3 DNA: TGCGCCAGCAGCTTAGGGGACAGGTCCTACGAGCAGTACGTC.